Listed below are T cell receptor beta chains from one sample, sequenced in a study of blood T cell repertoires in COVID-19. This table comes from immunoSEQ multiplex PCR, and its TCRdb copy is limited to in-frame clones, with some not included. The sample has over 250,000 clones, about 85% seen once; the top ten hold 4%. The sequenced material came from peripheral blood. The receptors here all came from a man between 60 and 70 years old who had recovered from COVID-19. CDR3s include the opening cysteine and the closing phenylalanine or tryptophan. The D gene is left open where the match is weak.

CDR3 protein: CASSIGGVRNTEAFF
D gene: .
V gene: TRBV19

CDR3 protein: CASSYDRLNTGELFF
D gene: .
V gene: TRBV5-1

CDR3 protein: CASSPGGSTDTQYF
D gene: TRBD2
V gene: TRBV3-1/TRBV3-2

CDR3 protein: CASWQGGPMNTEAFF
D gene: .
V gene: TRBV5-1

CDR3 protein: CASKRRQITNEKLFF
D gene: .
V gene: TRBV5-1

CDR3 protein: CASSQYGADTQYF
D gene: .
V gene: TRBV3-1/TRBV3-2

CDR3 protein: CASSLSLAGGLNEQFF
D gene: TRBD2
V gene: TRBV27

CDR3 protein: CASSQPPYPGADTQYF
D gene: .
V gene: TRBV4-2

CDR3 protein: CASSGQDRWFSGANVLTF
D gene: .
V gene: TRBV25-1

CDR3 protein: CASSPQTGTDTQYF
D gene: .
V gene: TRBV9

CDR3 protein: CASSQTVSTDTQYF
D gene: .
V gene: TRBV11-3

CDR3 protein: CASSHPVEGNTQYF
D gene: .
V gene: TRBV14

CDR3 protein: CASSASGTRVAQYF
D gene: .
V gene: TRBV25-1

CDR3 protein: CAISEAGGTNEQFF
D gene: TRBD2
V gene: TRBV10-3

CDR3 protein: CASSDHPATGEVYGYTF
D gene: TRBD1
V gene: TRBV7-3

CDR3 protein: CASSKIPAPITDTQYF
D gene: .
V gene: TRBV21-1

CDR3 protein: CASKNGQTPGQYF
D gene: .
V gene: TRBV6-5

CDR3 protein: CASSYSSTGGGSPLHF
D gene: TRBD1
V gene: TRBV7-2

CDR3 protein: CASSSRQGMNTEAFF
D gene: TRBD1
V gene: TRBV6-5

CDR3 protein: CASSLRQGSSPLHF
D gene: TRBD1
V gene: TRBV9

CDR3 protein: CASSLLGTGVAHGYTF
D gene: TRBD1
V gene: TRBV7-2

CDR3 protein: CASSLYAGGNNEQFF
D gene: TRBD2
V gene: TRBV6-5

CDR3 protein: CATSDFDRDGYTF
D gene: TRBD1
V gene: TRBV24-1

CDR3 protein: CASSLEQGDQPQHF
D gene: TRBD1
V gene: TRBV5-1

CDR3 protein: CASSLIDRDRHF
D gene: TRBD1
V gene: TRBV28

CDR3 protein: CASSTSRDINEQYF
D gene: .
V gene: TRBV13

CDR3 protein: CASSVSSSYNEQFF
D gene: .
V gene: TRBV2

CDR3 protein: CASSLVRGPEAFF
D gene: .
V gene: TRBV12-3/TRBV12-4

CDR3 protein: CASSRATGGQETQYF
D gene: TRBD1
V gene: TRBV3-1/TRBV3-2

CDR3 protein: CASMDTYSNQPQHF
D gene: .
V gene: TRBV9

CDR3 protein: CATKRDLTQETQYF
D gene: .
V gene: TRBV2

CDR3 protein: CASSGTSGESDTQYF
D gene: TRBD2
V gene: TRBV7-3

CDR3 protein: CASSVGGGAGYEQFF
D gene: TRBD2
V gene: TRBV9

CDR3 protein: CASSETAGGYNEQFF
D gene: TRBD2
V gene: TRBV10-1

CDR3 protein: CASSRDQGAGNSPLHF
D gene: TRBD1
V gene: TRBV5-1

CDR3 protein: CASSQDRISTDTQYF
D gene: .
V gene: TRBV5-6

CDR3 protein: CASSLTPLGQGSYEQYF
D gene: TRBD1
V gene: TRBV7-3

CDR3 protein: CASSEGQGPNTEAFF
D gene: TRBD1
V gene: TRBV6-5

CDR3 protein: CASRPPGLAIYNEQFF
D gene: TRBD2
V gene: TRBV19

CDR3 protein: CASSDSARGGYTF
D gene: .
V gene: TRBV6-4

CDR3 protein: CASSLVGRGSNNEQFF
D gene: TRBD1
V gene: TRBV7-9

CDR3 protein: CASSLGGGYNSPLHF
D gene: .
V gene: TRBV7-9

CDR3 protein: CASSQGRKSGANVLTF
D gene: .
V gene: TRBV3-1/TRBV3-2

CDR3 protein: CASSPSPGTVEAFF
D gene: TRBD1
V gene: TRBV5-1

CDR3 protein: CASSESTGSAWELFF
D gene: .
V gene: TRBV10-1

CDR3 protein: CASGESYGYTF
D gene: .
V gene: TRBV19

CDR3 protein: CASSRNGADGYTF
D gene: .
V gene: TRBV18

CDR3 protein: CASSPWDRGQYF
D gene: TRBD1
V gene: TRBV16

CDR3 protein: CAWRRELANTEAFF
D gene: .
V gene: TRBV30

CDR3 protein: CASSLAGVQYF
D gene: .
V gene: TRBV11-1

CDR3 protein: CASSEELLAGVDNEQFF
D gene: TRBD2
V gene: TRBV9

CDR3 protein: CASRGTGNTEAFF
D gene: TRBD1
V gene: TRBV2

CDR3 protein: CSVEGTGYNYGYTF
D gene: TRBD1
V gene: TRBV29-1

CDR3 protein: CASSPTGVKEGYTF
D gene: .
V gene: TRBV6-5

CDR3 protein: CASSATGAGQETQYF
D gene: TRBD1
V gene: TRBV6-5

CDR3 protein: CASSPSLGQGADTQYF
D gene: .
V gene: TRBV18

CDR3 protein: CASSLGDSFNQPQHF
D gene: TRBD1
V gene: TRBV5-1

CDR3 protein: CATSDWEVPETQYF
D gene: .
V gene: TRBV24-1

CDR3 protein: CASSEFSNQPQHF
D gene: .
V gene: TRBV14